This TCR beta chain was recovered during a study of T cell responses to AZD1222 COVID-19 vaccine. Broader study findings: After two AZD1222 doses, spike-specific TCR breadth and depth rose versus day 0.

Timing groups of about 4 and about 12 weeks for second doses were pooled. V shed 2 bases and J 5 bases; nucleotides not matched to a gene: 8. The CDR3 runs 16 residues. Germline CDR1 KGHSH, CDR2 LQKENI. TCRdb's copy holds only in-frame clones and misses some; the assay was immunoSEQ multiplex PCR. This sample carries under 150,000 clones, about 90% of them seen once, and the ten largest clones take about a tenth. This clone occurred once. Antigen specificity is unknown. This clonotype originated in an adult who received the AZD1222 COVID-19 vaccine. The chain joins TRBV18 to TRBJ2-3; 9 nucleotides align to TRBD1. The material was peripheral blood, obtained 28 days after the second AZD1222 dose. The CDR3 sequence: CASSPSPGQGIDTQYF. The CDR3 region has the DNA TGTGCCAGCTCACCATCCCCGGGACAGGGTATAGATACGCAGTATTTT.